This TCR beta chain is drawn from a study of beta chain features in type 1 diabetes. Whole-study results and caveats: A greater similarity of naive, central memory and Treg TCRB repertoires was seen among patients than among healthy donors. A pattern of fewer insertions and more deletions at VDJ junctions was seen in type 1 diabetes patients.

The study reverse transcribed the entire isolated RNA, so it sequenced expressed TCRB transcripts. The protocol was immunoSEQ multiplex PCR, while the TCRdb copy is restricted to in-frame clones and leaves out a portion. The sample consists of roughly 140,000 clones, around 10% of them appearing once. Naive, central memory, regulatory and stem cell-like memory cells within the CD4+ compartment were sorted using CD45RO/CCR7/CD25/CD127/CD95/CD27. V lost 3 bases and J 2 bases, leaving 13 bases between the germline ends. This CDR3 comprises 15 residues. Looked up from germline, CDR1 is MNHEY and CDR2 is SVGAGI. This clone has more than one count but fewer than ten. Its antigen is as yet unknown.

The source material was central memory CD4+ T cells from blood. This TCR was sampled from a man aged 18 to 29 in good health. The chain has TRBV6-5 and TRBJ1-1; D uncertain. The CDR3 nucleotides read TGTGCCAGCAGTTATATTAGGTCGGGAAACACTGAAGCTTTCTTT. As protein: CASSYIRSGNTEAFF.